The rows below give T cell receptor beta chains drawn from one sample of a study of blood T cell repertoires in COVID-19. TCRdb's table, derived via immunoSEQ multiplex PCR, lists solely in-frame clones and lacks some. This repertoire shows about 140,000 clones, roughly 88% found once; its top ten account for more than 1.5%. The sequenced sample consisted of peripheral blood. All receptors derive from a woman aged 60-75 years with acute or convalescent COVID-19. Each CDR3 is given with its conserved first and last residue. The order of the fields is clone size, D gene, J gene, V gene, CDR3 protein, CDR3 DNA. D genes are given only for firm matches. For some rows the clone size is stated as once, few or many, or as a class when expanded; others skip it.

size: few
D: TRBD1
J: TRBJ1-4
V: TRBV4-2
CDR3: CASSPGQGNEKLFF
DNA: TGTGCCAGCAGCCCCGGACAGGGTAATGAAAAACTGTTTTTT

size: .
D: .
J: TRBJ1-5
V: TRBV19
CDR3: CASREISGGNQPQHF
DNA: TGTGCCAGTAGGGAGATCTCCGGTGGCAATCAGCCCCAGCATTTT

size: .
D: .
J: TRBJ1-2
V: TRBV19
CDR3: CASSIPAGLSNYGYTF
DNA: TGTGCCAGTAGTATCCCCGCCGGACTATCAAACTATGGCTACACCTTC

size: .
D: TRBD1
J: TRBJ1-2
V: TRBV5-4
CDR3: CASSFRGQTYYGYTF
DNA: TGTGCCAGCAGCTTCCGGGGACAGACTTACTATGGCTACACCTTC

size: .
D: .
J: TRBJ1-3
V: TRBV7-9
CDR3: CASSLGWEAGNTIYF
DNA: TGTGCCAGCAGCTTAGGGTGGGAGGCTGGAAACACCATATATTTT

size: .
D: .
J: TRBJ1-1
V: TRBV24-1
CDR3: CATSDSGGWRGPTEAFF
DNA: TGTGCCACCAGTGATTCCGGGGGGTGGCGGGGACCCACTGAAGCTTTCTTT

size: .
D: TRBD2
J: TRBJ2-1
V: TRBV5-1
CDR3: CASLLHSGAYNEQFF
DNA: TGCGCCAGCTTACTTCATAGCGGGGCCTACAATGAGCAGTTCTTC

size: once
D: TRBD1
J: TRBJ1-1
V: TRBV12-5
CDR3: CASGLDRQGRDTEAFF
DNA: TGTGCTAGTGGTTTGGACCGACAGGGTCGGGACACTGAAGCTTTCTTT

size: few
D: TRBD2
J: TRBJ2-1
V: TRBV7-8
CDR3: CASSERGPYNEQFF
DNA: TGTGCCAGCAGCGAGCGGGGGCCCTACAATGAGCAGTTCTTC

size: .
D: .
J: TRBJ1-2
V: TRBV28
CDR3: CASSLWQGGGLEGYTF
DNA: TGTGCCAGCAGTTTATGGCAGGGAGGGGGTCTCGAGGGCTACACCTTC

size: .
D: TRBD1
J: TRBJ1-4
V: TRBV19
CDR3: CASSIHRGTTNEKLFF
DNA: TGTGCCAGTAGTATTCACAGGGGAACGACTAATGAAAAACTGTTTTTT

size: .
D: TRBD1
J: TRBJ2-7
V: TRBV19
CDR3: CASSLEDRVAEQYF
DNA: TGTGCCAGTAGTCTGGAGGACAGGGTGGCCGAGCAGTACTTC

size: .
D: .
J: TRBJ1-4
V: TRBV7-9
CDR3: CASSRLEKLFF
DNA: TGTGCCAGCAGTCGACTGGAAAAACTGTTTTTT

size: .
D: TRBD1
J: TRBJ2-5
V: TRBV14
CDR3: CASSPGGAKETQYF
DNA: TGTGCCAGCAGCCCAGGGGGCGCGAAAGAGACCCAGTACTTC

size: few
D: TRBD1
J: TRBJ1-1
V: TRBV4-2
CDR3: CASSQVTGDTEAFF
DNA: TGTGCCAGCAGCCAAGTTACAGGGGACACTGAAGCTTTCTTT

size: .
D: TRBD2
J: TRBJ2-1
V: TRBV6-6
CDR3: CASTGRGGDNEQFF
DNA: TGTGCCAGCACCGGGCGGGGGGGCGACAATGAGCAGTTCTTC

size: .
D: .
J: TRBJ2-1
V: TRBV2
CDR3: CASRKQGDEQFF
DNA: TGTGCCAGCAGAAAACAGGGAGATGAGCAGTTCTTC

size: .
D: .
J: TRBJ1-1
V: TRBV12-3/TRBV12-4
CDR3: CASGREPEAFF
DNA: TGTGCCAGCGGAAGGGAGCCTGAAGCTTTCTTT

size: .
D: .
J: TRBJ2-2
V: TRBV7-6
CDR3: CASSLALMTYTGELFF
DNA: TGTGCCAGCAGCTTAGCGCTTATGACTTACACCGGGGAGCTGTTTTTT

size: .
D: .
J: TRBJ1-1
V: TRBV3-1/TRBV3-2
CDR3: CASSQLLGRGAEAFF
DNA: TGTGCCAGCAGCCAACTCCTGGGGCGGGGGGCTGAAGCTTTCTTT

size: .
D: TRBD2
J: TRBJ2-1
V: TRBV5-1
CDR3: CASSLELAGGFRNEQFF
DNA: TGCGCCAGCAGCTTAGAGCTAGCGGGGGGGTTTCGCAATGAGCAGTTCTTC

size: .
D: .
J: TRBJ1-6
V: TRBV25-1
CDR3: CASTPGVGNSPLHF
DNA: TGTGCCAGCACTCCGGGGGTAGGGAATTCACCCCTCCACTTT

size: .
D: TRBD1
J: TRBJ1-2
V: TRBV6-6
CDR3: CASSWGTDSLWYGYTF
DNA: TGTGCCAGCAGTTGGGGGACAGATTCTTTATGGTATGGCTACACCTTC

size: .
D: .
J: TRBJ1-5
V: TRBV2
CDR3: CASGATTASNQPQHF
DNA: TGTGCCAGCGGCGCCACGACAGCCTCCAATCAGCCCCAGCATTTT

size: .
D: TRBD1
J: TRBJ2-2
V: TRBV6-5
CDR3: CASSSGGQGRTGELFF
DNA: TGTGCCAGCAGTTCGGGGGGACAGGGTCGAACCGGGGAGCTGTTTTTT

size: .
D: .
J: TRBJ1-2
V: TRBV14
CDR3: CASSHNEGEIGGYTF
DNA: TGTGCCAGCAGCCACAACGAGGGGGAGATCGGCGGCTACACCTTC

size: .
D: .
J: TRBJ1-5
V: TRBV27
CDR3: CASRTGLRANQPQHF
DNA: TGTGCCAGCAGGACAGGATTGAGGGCCAATCAGCCCCAGCATTTT

size: .
D: .
J: TRBJ1-1
V: TRBV15
CDR3: CATSREAGVRPEAFF
DNA: TGTGCCACCAGCAGAGAAGCAGGGGTAAGACCTGAAGCTTTCTTT